This TCR beta chain appears in the sequencing data of a study of T-cell reconstitution after alpha-beta-depleted transplantation in children. This CDR3 has 21 amino acids. In germline, CDR1 is LNHNV, CDR2 YYDKDF (reference sequence). V lost 0 bases, J lost 1 base, and 15 bases stayed unmatched. This clonotype came up many times. Preparation of the TCRbeta library involved a method that used unique molecular identifiers. TCRdb analysed the PCR reads with MiXCR anew, one entry per CDR3 protein. The sample records 490,000 or so distinct CDR3 sequences, around an eighth being singletons. This clonotype was sampled from a human donor who donated a stem cell graft to a child with combined immunodeficiency. The sequenced sample was PBMCs from the stem cell graft donor, obtained from the stem cell graft. The V call is TRBV15, the J call TRBJ2-1; 10 nucleotides agree with TRBD2. The CDR3 spells CATSRDGRRASGSGSYNEQFF. CDR3 bases: TGTGCCACCAGCAGAGATGGTCGTAGGGCTAGCGGGAGCGGGTCCTACAATGAGCAGTTCTTC.